One and the same sample provided the 10 T cell receptor beta chains below, sequenced in a study of blood T cell repertoires in COVID-19. Sequencing used immunoSEQ multiplex PCR; TCRdb keeps in-frame clones, though not all of them. The sample lists 330,000 or so clones, roughly nine tenths occurring once. The sample consisted of peripheral blood. These receptor sequences come from a woman aged 55 to 70 with COVID-19, enrolled during active disease.

The rearrangement links TRBV18 to TRBJ1-6; 8 bases map to TRBD1. This CDR3 is 15 amino acids long. Per germline, CDR1 KGHSH and CDR2 LQKENI. V shed 5 bases and J 7 bases; nucleotides not matched to a gene: 7. CDR3 region: CASSVDRGLNSPLHF. CDR3 nucleotides: TGTGCCAGCTCAGTCGACAGGGGTCTGAATTCACCCCTCCACTTT.

The chain links TRBV28 to TRBJ1-4; D not resolved. The CDR3 has 16 amino acids. Germline V gives CDR1 MDHEN, CDR2 SYDVKM. The V and J ends lost 3 bases and 3 bases respectively, with 14 bases between them. CDR3 bases: TGTGCCAGCAGTTTCCTCGGCGCGGTGGCTAATGAAAAACTGTTTTTT. It translates to CASSFLGAVANEKLFF. Complete variable domain (other parts from reference TRBV28 and TRBJ1-4): DVKVTQSSRYLVKRTGEKVFLECVQDMDHENMFWYRQDPGLGLRLIYFSYDVKMKEKGDIPEGYSVSREKKERFSLILESASTNQTSMYLCASSFLGAVANEKLFFGSGTQLSVL.

This clone is a singleton in its sample. CDR3 coding DNA: TGTGCTAGTGCCTCGGGTGGTAATGAGCAGTTCTTC. Translating gives CASASGGNEQFF. This chain connects TRBV12-5 to TRBJ2-1; D gene ambiguous. V lost 7 bases, J lost 7 bases, and 11 bases lay in between. The CDR3 spans 12 residues. Looked up from germline, CDR1 is LGHNT and CDR2 is FRNRAP. The variable domain in full, with the rest retrieved from reference TRBV12-5 and TRBJ2-1, is DARVTQTPRHKVTEMGQEVTMRCQPILGHNTVFWYRQTMMQGLELLAYFRNRAPLDDSGMPKDRFSAEMPDATLATLKIQPSEPRDSAVYFCASASGGNEQFFGPGTRLTVL.

This chain joins TRBV7-9 and TRBJ2-3; 9 bases are shared with TRBD2. In germline, CDR1 is SEHNR, CDR2 FQNEAQ (reference sequence). The CDR3 is made up of 16 amino acids. V shed 3 bases and J 6 bases; nucleotides not matched to a gene: 10. As DNA, the CDR3 is TGTGCCAGCAGCTTCTTGCGGGGGGGACGACCGGATACGCAGTATTTT. Translated: CASSFLRGGRPDTQYF.

The chain employs TRBV7-3 and TRBJ2-7; 7 bases line up with TRBD1. The V segment lost 2 bases and the J segment 1 base; nucleotides outside the gene matches: 5. This CDR3 comprises 15 residues. Germline V gene data show CDR1 as SGHTA and CDR2 as FQGTGA. CDR3 sequence (DNA): TGTGCCAGCAGCTTAGGGTCAGGGGGTTCCTACGAGCAGTACTTC. Its translation: CASSLGSGGSYEQYF.

On this clone: The same CDR3 can be traced to other DNA sequences in this sample. The J gene is TRBJ1-5, the V gene TRBV19, with D perhaps matching TRBD1 (5 bases). The V gene lost 5 bases and the J gene lost 7 bases, with 6 bases spanning the gap. CDR3 size: 11 residues. CDR1 is LNHDA and CDR2 is SQIVND in the germline V gene (reference sequence). The chain's CDR3 is CASSAGQPQHF. The CDR3 coding sequence is TGTGCCAGTAGTGCAGGGCAGCCCCAGCATTTT.

This clone was found a few times. V usage is TRBV7-9 and J usage is TRBJ1-1, with D tentatively TRBD1 (6 bases). CDR1 is SEHNR and CDR2 is FQNEAQ in the germline V gene (reference sequence). V gave up 4 bases and J gave up 2 bases, with 11 bases separating them. This CDR3 has 14 residues. The DNA of the CDR3 is TGTGCCAGCAGCTCTCAGGGGATTAACACTGAAGCTTTCTTT. As protein: CASSSQGINTEAFF.

This clone was detected a few times. This sequence joins TRBV2 and TRBJ1-2; TRBD1 aligns across 9 bases. Germline trimming cut 6 bases from V and 8 bases from J; bases unmatched to any gene: 10. Germline values: CDR1 SNHLY, CDR2 FYNNEI. The length of the CDR3 is 14 residues. DNA for the CDR3: TGTGCCAGCAGGGGATCCGGGACAGGGCAAGGCTACACCTTC. This sequence encodes CASRGSGTGQGYTF.

Regarding this clone: The sample contains more than one DNA sequence encoding this CDR3. The chain employs TRBV5-1 and TRBJ2-3; 11 bases map to TRBD2. The V segment lost 0 bases and the J segment 3 bases; nucleotides outside the gene matches: 3. Germline lookup yields CDR1 SGHRS and CDR2 YFSETQ. The CDR3 runs to 16 residues. CDR3 coding DNA: TGCGCCAGCAGCTTGGCTCCTAGCGGGGGGACAGATACGCAGTATTTT. Translation gives CASSLAPSGGTDTQYF.

V is TRBV10-3 and J is TRBJ1-1; 8 bases map to TRBD1. The CDR3 length is 15 residues. V lost 4 bases and J lost 1; bases outside the gene matches: 5. CDR1 and CDR2 (germline): ENHRY, SYGVKD. The CDR3 DNA sequence: TGTGCCATCAGTGCGTTAGGACAGGGGAACACTGAAGCTTTCTTT. Amino acid sequence: CAISALGQGNTEAFF.